The clone carrying this TCR beta chain was counted ten times or more. The antigen is undetermined. This specimen belongs to a study of identical twins. Study findings and constraints: Analyses of zero insertions could be partly confounded by invariant MAIT and iNKT cells. The analysis was cross-sectional rather than longitudinal within donors.

It was template switching that added a universal primer site, and there were unique molecular identifiers on the cDNA. A single record per CDR3 protein comes from TCRdb applying MiXCR to the 5' RACE reads. The data contain about 150,000 distinct CDR3 sequences, under 4.5% of them singletons. Sequencing input: memory T cells sorted from blood. This TCR derives from a man aged 18-30 years in good health.

The CDR3 loop is CASSEGRSGYTF. CDR3 nucleotide sequence: TGCGCCAGCAGTGAAGGAAGGAGCGGCTACACCTTC. The chain has TRBV10-2 and TRBJ1-2; D not certain. Per germline, CDR1 WSHSY and CDR2 SAAADI. V was shortened by 3 bases and J by 8 bases, with 10 bases between the two germline ends. This CDR3 region has 12 residues.